Listed below are T cell receptor beta chains from one sample, sequenced in a study of blood T cell repertoires in COVID-19. Data came from immunoSEQ multiplex PCR; TCRdb stores just in-frame clones and leaves some out. This sample has about 280,000 clones; 65% to 90% occur once, and the top ten carry about an eighth. Sequenced: peripheral blood. Receptors were obtained from a human donor in a cohort sampled during active COVID-19. The CDR3 runs from the conserved cysteine through the conserved F or W. D genes are given only for firm matches. Clone size is shown for a subset of rows, as once, few, many or a class of expanded clone.

size: .; J: TRBJ2-3; D: .; V: TRBV5-1; CDR3: CASSSMFSTDTQYF; DNA: TGCGCCAGCAGCTCCATGTTTAGTACAGATACGCAGTATTTT
size: .; J: TRBJ2-7; D: .; V: TRBV19; CDR3: CATSSSYEQYF; DNA: TGTGCCACCTCTTCGTCCTACGAGCAGTACTTC
size: .; J: TRBJ1-2; D: TRBD1; V: TRBV5-5; CDR3: CASSLGGTGALYGYTF; DNA: TGTGCCAGCAGCTTGGGCGGGACAGGGGCCCTGTATGGCTACACCTTC
size: .; J: TRBJ1-2; D: .; V: TRBV6-6; CDR3: CASRDNRDSYGYTF; DNA: TGTGCCAGCAGAGATAACAGGGATAGCTATGGCTACACCTTC
size: once; J: TRBJ1-5; D: .; V: TRBV6-6; CDR3: CASSRRGPQHF; DNA: TGTGCCAGCAGCCGCCGGGGGCCCCAGCATTTT
size: .; J: TRBJ2-1; D: TRBD2; V: TRBV6-4; CDR3: CASSLAGGPLNEQFF; DNA: TGTGCCAGCAGTCTAGCGGGAGGGCCCCTGAATGAGCAGTTCTTC
size: .; J: TRBJ2-3; D: TRBD2; V: TRBV6-6; CDR3: CASRTSGTDTQYF; DNA: TGTGCCAGCAGGACTAGCGGTACAGATACGCAGTATTTT
size: .; J: TRBJ1-4; D: .; V: TRBV7-2; CDR3: CASSAQNTGNEKLFF; DNA: TGTGCCAGCAGCGCCCAAAACACAGGGAATGAAAAACTGTTTTTT
size: .; J: TRBJ2-5; D: TRBD2; V: TRBV5-8; CDR3: CASSLGLSGRQTQYF; DNA: TGTGCCAGCAGCTTGGGGTTAAGCGGGAGACAGACCCAGTACTTC
size: few; J: TRBJ1-4; D: TRBD1; V: TRBV9; CDR3: CAFLRDRVEKLFF; DNA: TGTGCCTTCCTGAGGGACAGGGTTGAAAAACTGTTTTTT
size: .; J: TRBJ1-1; D: .; V: TRBV6-5; CDR3: CASSYEGRTEAFF; DNA: TGTGCCAGCAGTTATGAGGGGAGGACTGAAGCTTTCTTT
size: few; J: TRBJ2-7; D: .; V: TRBV6-6; CDR3: CASSYSTRVTEQYF; DNA: TGTGCCAGCAGTTACTCGACCAGGGTAACCGAGCAGTACTTC
size: once; J: TRBJ1-1; D: TRBD1; V: TRBV5-1; CDR3: CASSEGQEEVAFF; DNA: TGCGCCAGCAGCGAGGGACAGGAGGAGGTAGCTTTCTTT
size: .; J: TRBJ1-5; D: TRBD1; V: TRBV27; CDR3: CASRPRQGAMGQPQHF; DNA: TGTGCCAGCAGGCCCCGACAGGGGGCAATGGGGCAGCCCCAGCATTTT
size: few; J: TRBJ2-7; D: .; V: TRBV12-5; CDR3: CASAPGLVGANEQYF; DNA: TGTGCTAGTGCCCCGGGTTTGGTAGGGGCCAACGAGCAGTACTTC
size: .; J: TRBJ1-1; D: TRBD1; V: TRBV28; CDR3: CASQGATEAFF; DNA: TGTGCCAGTCAGGGGGCCACTGAAGCTTTCTTT
size: .; J: TRBJ2-5; D: TRBD1; V: TRBV24-1; CDR3: CATSPGTGTVETQYF; DNA: TGTGCCACCAGTCCCGGGACAGGGACGGTCGAGACCCAGTACTTC
size: .; J: TRBJ2-7; D: .; V: TRBV10-2; CDR3: CASSLAPRDEQYF; DNA: TGCGCCAGCAGTTTAGCTCCCAGGGACGAGCAGTACTTC
size: once; J: TRBJ1-2; D: TRBD1; V: TRBV2; CDR3: CASVVGQRYGYTF; DNA: TGTGCCAGTGTTGTGGGACAGCGCTATGGCTACACCTTC
size: .; J: TRBJ2-1; D: .; V: TRBV29-1; CDR3: CSVEGSYNEQFF; DNA: TGCAGCGTTGAAGGTAGTTACAATGAGCAGTTCTTC
size: .; J: TRBJ2-7; D: TRBD1; V: TRBV2; CDR3: CASSKQGAGYEQYF; DNA: TGTGCCAGCAGCAAACAGGGGGCAGGTTACGAGCAGTACTTC
size: once; J: TRBJ2-7; D: TRBD2; V: TRBV5-5; CDR3: CASSPGLAGAVGYEQYF; DNA: TGTGCCAGCAGCCCTGGACTAGCGGGAGCCGTGGGGTACGAGCAGTACTTC
size: .; J: TRBJ1-1; D: .; V: TRBV3-1/TRBV3-2; CDR3: CASSRAESSEAFF; DNA: TGTGCCAGCAGCCGAGCGGAGAGTTCTGAAGCTTTCTTT
size: once; J: TRBJ1-6; D: TRBD1; V: TRBV3-1/TRBV3-2; CDR3: CASSWTGESPLHF; DNA: TGTGCCAGCAGCTGGACAGGGGAAAGCCCCCTCCACTTT
size: few; J: TRBJ2-4; D: TRBD2; V: TRBV28; CDR3: CASNISGRIGKNIQYF; DNA: TGTGCCAGCAATATAAGCGGGAGAATTGGCAAAAACATTCAGTACTTC
size: .; J: TRBJ2-2; D: TRBD1; V: TRBV27; CDR3: CASSQGTANTGELFF; DNA: TGTGCCAGCAGTCAGGGGACAGCCAACACCGGGGAGCTGTTTTTT
size: .; J: TRBJ2-1; D: TRBD1; V: TRBV11-3; CDR3: CASSPRTGGWGEQFF; DNA: TGTGCCAGCAGCCCGCGGACAGGGGGCTGGGGTGAGCAGTTCTTC
size: .; J: TRBJ1-5; D: .; V: TRBV7-9; CDR3: CASSTQNQPQHF; DNA: TGTGCCAGCAGCACCCAGAATCAGCCCCAGCATTTT
size: .; J: TRBJ2-2; D: TRBD1; V: TRBV27; CDR3: CASSSRTGASTGELFF; DNA: TGTGCCAGCAGTTCCCGGACAGGGGCCTCCACCGGGGAGCTGTTTTTT
size: .; J: TRBJ2-7; D: TRBD2; V: TRBV4-1; CDR3: CASSQRTSGRSYEQYF; DNA: TGCGCCAGCAGCCAACGGACTAGCGGGAGATCCTACGAGCAGTACTTC
size: .; J: TRBJ2-5; D: TRBD2; V: TRBV7-2; CDR3: CASSGAGGSSKTQYF; DNA: TGTGCCAGCAGCGGAGCGGGAGGTAGTAGCAAGACCCAGTACTTC
size: .; J: TRBJ2-7; D: TRBD2; V: TRBV10-3; CDR3: CAISGPGGSGTTYEQYF; DNA: TGTGCCATCAGTGGCCCCGGGGGTAGCGGGACAACCTACGAGCAGTACTTC
size: .; J: TRBJ2-2; D: .; V: TRBV7-8; CDR3: CASSFLGSNTGELFF; DNA: TGTGCCAGCAGCTTTCTAGGGAGTAACACCGGGGAGCTGTTTTTT
size: .; J: TRBJ1-1; D: .; V: TRBV30; CDR3: CAWRPGRLNTEAFF; DNA: TGTGCCTGGAGGCCGGGTCGACTGAACACTGAAGCTTTCTTT
size: .; J: TRBJ2-2; D: .; V: TRBV19; CDR3: CASSIAPSPGELFF; DNA: TGTGCCAGTAGTATAGCCCCTAGCCCCGGGGAGCTGTTTTTT
size: .; J: TRBJ2-2; D: .; V: TRBV6-2/TRBV6-3; CDR3: CASSQTPGTGELFF; DNA: TGTGCCAGCAGCCAAACGCCCGGCACCGGGGAGCTGTTTTTT
size: .; J: TRBJ2-7; D: TRBD1; V: TRBV9; CDR3: CASSAGQGAREQYF; DNA: TGTGCCAGCAGCGCCGGACAGGGGGCACGTGAGCAGTACTTC
size: .; J: TRBJ2-7; D: .; V: TRBV18; CDR3: CASSSTGYEQYF; DNA: TGTGCCAGCTCATCGACAGGCTACGAGCAGTACTTC
size: .; J: TRBJ1-3; D: .; V: TRBV4-3; CDR3: CASSQEPGLNSGNTIYF; DNA: TGCGCCAGCAGCCAAGAGCCGGGACTGAACTCTGGAAACACCATATATTTT
size: .; J: TRBJ2-6; D: .; V: TRBV28; CDR3: CATTPYSGANVLTF; DNA: TGTGCCACGACACCCTACTCTGGGGCCAACGTCCTGACTTTC
size: .; J: TRBJ2-3; D: .; V: TRBV7-8; CDR3: CASSLGGRASTDTQYF; DNA: TGTGCCAGCAGCTTAGGGGGGCGCGCTAGCACAGATACGCAGTATTTT